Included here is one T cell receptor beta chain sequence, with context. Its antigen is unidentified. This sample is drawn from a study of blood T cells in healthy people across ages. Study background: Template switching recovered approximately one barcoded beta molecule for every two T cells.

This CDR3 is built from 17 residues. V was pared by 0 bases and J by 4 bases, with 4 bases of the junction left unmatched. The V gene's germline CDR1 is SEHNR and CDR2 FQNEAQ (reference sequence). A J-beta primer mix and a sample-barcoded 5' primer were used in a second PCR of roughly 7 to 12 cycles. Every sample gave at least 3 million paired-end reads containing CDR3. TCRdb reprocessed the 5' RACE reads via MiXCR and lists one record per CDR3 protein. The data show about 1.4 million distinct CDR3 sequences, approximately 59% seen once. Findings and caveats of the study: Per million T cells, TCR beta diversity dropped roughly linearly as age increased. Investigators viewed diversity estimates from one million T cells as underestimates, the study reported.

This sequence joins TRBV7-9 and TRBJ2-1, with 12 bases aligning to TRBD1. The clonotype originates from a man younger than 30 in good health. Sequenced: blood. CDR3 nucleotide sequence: TGTGCCAGCAGCTTAGCGGCGGGACAGGGGGCTTACAATGAGCAGTTCTTC. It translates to CASSLAAGQGAYNEQFF. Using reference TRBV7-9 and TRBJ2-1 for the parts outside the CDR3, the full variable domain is DTGVSQNPRHKITKRGQNVTFRCDPISEHNRLYWYRQTLGQGPEFLTYFQNEAQLEKSRLLSDRFSAERPKGSFSTLEIQRTEQGDSAMYLCASSLAAGQGAYNEQFFGPGTRLTVL.